The text below deals with one T cell receptor beta chain. Its antigen is unknown. Lacking the conserved final phenylalanine or tryptophan, this CDR3 likely reflects a read error. The DNA is omitted, as the CDR3 cannot be located on it reliably, and the CDR3 follows TCRdb's listing. Runs used v3.0 of the immunoSEQ assay and were done at survey level. Assay: immunoSEQ multiplex PCR; the TCRdb copy retains only in-frame clones and omits some. The table lists just over 20,000 clones, about 80% of them singletons. The CDR3 sequence runs 9 residues, both termini included. Germline V lookup: CDR1 SGHTA, CDR2 FQGNSA. This sample was included in a study of long-term antiretroviral therapy in people with HIV. Study results and caveats: Controls had broader CDR3 length ranges than HIV repertoires did.

This chain joins TRBV7-2 and TRBJ1-6. Sequencing was performed on unsorted PBMCs, taken 0.5 years after starting antiretroviral therapy. This sequence originates from a man aged 18 to 35 with HIV. This CDR3 reads CASSLEKVG.